This T cell receptor (beta chain) was captured in a study of metastatic and nonmetastatic thyroid tumors. Overall study findings and caveats: TCR beta diversity was reportedly significantly higher in malignant thyroid tumors than benign nodules, in blood and tumor.

In germline, CDR1 is GTSNPN, CDR2 SVGIG (reference sequence). Trimming cost V 0 bases and J 4 bases, with 4 bases left between them. CDR3 length: 12 residues. Until they underwent thyroid surgery, no patient had received any treatment. Many counts were recorded for this clone. Its antigen remains unknown. TCRdb ran MiXCR on the PCR reads. The sample has some 83,000 clones; about an eighth are singletons. This TCR was recovered from a female donor with papillary thyroid cancer or a benign thyroid nodule (not recorded which). Some clones in this sample may be carry-over from other donors' samples. The genes are TRBV30 and TRBJ1-3, with unresolved D. Sequenced material: tumor tissue. The CDR3 is CAWSVRGNTIYF. In DNA form, the CDR3 reads TGTGCCTGGAGTGTACGAGGAAACACCATATATTTT.